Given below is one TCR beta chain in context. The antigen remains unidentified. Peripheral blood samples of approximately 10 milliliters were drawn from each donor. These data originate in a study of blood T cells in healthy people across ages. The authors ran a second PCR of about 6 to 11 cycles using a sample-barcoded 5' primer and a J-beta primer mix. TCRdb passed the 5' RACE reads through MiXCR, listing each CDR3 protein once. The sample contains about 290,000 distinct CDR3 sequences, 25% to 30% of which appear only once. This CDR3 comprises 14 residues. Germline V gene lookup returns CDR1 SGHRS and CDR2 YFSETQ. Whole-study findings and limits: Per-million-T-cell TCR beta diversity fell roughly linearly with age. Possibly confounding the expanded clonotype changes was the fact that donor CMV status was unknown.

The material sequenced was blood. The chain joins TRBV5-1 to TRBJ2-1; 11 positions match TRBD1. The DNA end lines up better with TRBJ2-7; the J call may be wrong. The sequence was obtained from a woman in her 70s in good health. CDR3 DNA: TGCGCCAGCAGCTCGGGACAGGGGGACTACGAGCAGTACTTC. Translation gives CASSSGQGDYEQYF.